This T cell receptor (beta chain) was documented in a study of T cells in Graves' hyperthyroidism and ophthalmopathy. This clonotype has just one count. RNA transcripts served as the template for amplifying TCR beta CDR3 regions. Using the HTBI primer set, a first-round RT-PCR was run on the TCR CDR3. One entry per CDR3 protein, called by TCRdb with MiXCR from the multiplex PCR reads. The data show roughly 96,000 distinct CDR3 sequences, around 52% seen once. V was shortened by 2 bases and J by 4 bases, with 5 bases between the two germline ends. The CDR3 loop spans 13 amino acids. In germline, CDR1 is SGHVS, CDR2 FQNEAQ. Stability of Graves' hyperthyroidism was defined as absent ophthalmopathy progression within 18 months.

This chain joins TRBV7-8 and TRBJ2-2, with D hard to call. This sequence was found in a woman aged 35 to 49 with Graves' hyperthyroidism. Sequenced: blood. CDR3 protein: CASSLRFTGELFF. DNA for the CDR3: TGTGCCAGCAGCTTAAGGTTCACCGGGGAGCTGTTTTTT.